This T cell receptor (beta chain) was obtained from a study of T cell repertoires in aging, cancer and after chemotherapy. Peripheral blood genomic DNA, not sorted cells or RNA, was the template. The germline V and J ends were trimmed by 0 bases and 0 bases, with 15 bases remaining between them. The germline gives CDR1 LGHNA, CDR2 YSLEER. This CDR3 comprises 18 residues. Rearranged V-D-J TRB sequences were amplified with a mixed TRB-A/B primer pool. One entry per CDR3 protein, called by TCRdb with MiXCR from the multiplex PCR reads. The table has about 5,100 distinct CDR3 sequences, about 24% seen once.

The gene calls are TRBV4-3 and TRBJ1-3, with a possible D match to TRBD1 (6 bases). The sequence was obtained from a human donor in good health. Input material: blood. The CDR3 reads CASSQDPRGGSSGNTIYF. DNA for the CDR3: TGCGCCAGCAGCCAAGATCCGAGAGGGGGGAGCTCTGGAAACACCATATATTTT.